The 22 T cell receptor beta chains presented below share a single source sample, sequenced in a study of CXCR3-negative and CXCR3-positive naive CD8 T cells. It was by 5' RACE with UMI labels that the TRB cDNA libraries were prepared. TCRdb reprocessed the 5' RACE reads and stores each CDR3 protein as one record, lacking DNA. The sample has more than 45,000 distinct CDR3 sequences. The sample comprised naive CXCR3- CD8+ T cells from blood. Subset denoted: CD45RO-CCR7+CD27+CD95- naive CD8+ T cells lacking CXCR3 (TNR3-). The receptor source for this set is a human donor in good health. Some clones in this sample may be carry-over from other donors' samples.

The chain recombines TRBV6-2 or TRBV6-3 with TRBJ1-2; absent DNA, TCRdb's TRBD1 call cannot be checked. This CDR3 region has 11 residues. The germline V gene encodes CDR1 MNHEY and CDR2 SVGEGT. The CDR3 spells CASSLFNGYTF.

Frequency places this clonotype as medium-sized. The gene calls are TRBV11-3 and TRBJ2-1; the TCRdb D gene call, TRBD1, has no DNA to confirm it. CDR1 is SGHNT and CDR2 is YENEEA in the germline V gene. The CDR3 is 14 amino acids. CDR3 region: CASSSSGQGSEQFF.

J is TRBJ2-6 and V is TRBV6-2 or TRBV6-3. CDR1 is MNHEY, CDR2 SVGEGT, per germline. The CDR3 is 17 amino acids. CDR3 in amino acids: CASSYVEIRAGANVLTF.

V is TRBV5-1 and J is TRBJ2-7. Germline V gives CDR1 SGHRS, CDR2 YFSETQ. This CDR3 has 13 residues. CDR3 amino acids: CASSLDQTYEQYF.

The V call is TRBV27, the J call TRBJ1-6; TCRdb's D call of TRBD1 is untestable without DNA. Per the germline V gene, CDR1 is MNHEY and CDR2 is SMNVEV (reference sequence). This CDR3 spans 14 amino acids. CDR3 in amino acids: CASRRTLGDSPLHF.

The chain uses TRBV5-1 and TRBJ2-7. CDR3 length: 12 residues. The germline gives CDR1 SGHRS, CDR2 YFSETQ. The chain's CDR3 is CASSLPTVEQYF.

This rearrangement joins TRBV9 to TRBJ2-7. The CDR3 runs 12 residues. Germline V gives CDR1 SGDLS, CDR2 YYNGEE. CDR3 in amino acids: CASSENSYEQYF. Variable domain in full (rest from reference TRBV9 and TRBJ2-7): DSGVTQTPKHLITATGQRVTLRCSPRSGDLSVYWYQQSLDQGLQFLIQYYNGEERAKGNILERFSAQQFPDLHSELNLSSLELGDSALYFCASSENSYEQYFGPGTRLTVT.

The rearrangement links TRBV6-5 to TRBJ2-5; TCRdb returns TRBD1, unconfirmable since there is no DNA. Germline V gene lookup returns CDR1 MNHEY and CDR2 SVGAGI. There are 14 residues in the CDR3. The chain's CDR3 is CASTVIGGRETQYF.

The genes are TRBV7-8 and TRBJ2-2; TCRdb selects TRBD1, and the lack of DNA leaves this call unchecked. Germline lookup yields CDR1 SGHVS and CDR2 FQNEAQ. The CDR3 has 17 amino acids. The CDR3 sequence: CASNQQPGGPNTGELFF. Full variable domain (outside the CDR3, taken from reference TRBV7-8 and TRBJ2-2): GAGVSQSPRYKVAKRGQDVALRCDPISGHVSLFWYQQALGQGPEFLTYFQNEAQLDKSGLPSDRFFAERPEGSVSTLKIQRTQQEDSAVYLCASNQQPGGPNTGELFFGEGSRLTVL.

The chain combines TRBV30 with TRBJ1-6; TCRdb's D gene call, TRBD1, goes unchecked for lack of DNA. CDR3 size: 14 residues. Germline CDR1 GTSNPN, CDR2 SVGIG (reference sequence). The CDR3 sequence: CAWSPGQGGSPLHF.

The CDR3 protein is CASSLLRDTVYNEQFF. The J gene is TRBJ2-1, the V gene TRBV11-2; TCRdb's assignment of TRBD1 cannot be checked, as there is no DNA. Germline loops: CDR1 SGHAT, CDR2 FQNNGV. The CDR3 spans 16 residues.

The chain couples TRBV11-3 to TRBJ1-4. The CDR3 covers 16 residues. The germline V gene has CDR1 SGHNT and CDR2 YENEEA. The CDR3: CASSFYHGTTNEKLFF.

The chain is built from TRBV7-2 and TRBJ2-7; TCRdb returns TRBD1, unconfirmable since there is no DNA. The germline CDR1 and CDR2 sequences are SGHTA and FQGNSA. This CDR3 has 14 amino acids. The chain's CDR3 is CASSPGTTGWEQYF.

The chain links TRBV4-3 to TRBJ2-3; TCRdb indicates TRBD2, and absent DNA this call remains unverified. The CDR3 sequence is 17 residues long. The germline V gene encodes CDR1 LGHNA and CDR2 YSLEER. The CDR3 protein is CASSPSGTSGFTDTQYF.

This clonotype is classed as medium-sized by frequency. The CDR3 reads CASSHGGNTEAFF. The V call is TRBV7-9, the J call TRBJ1-1; with no DNA, the TCRdb D assignment of TRBD1 cannot be verified. The CDR3 spans 13 residues. Germline V gene lookup returns CDR1 SEHNR and CDR2 FQNEAQ (reference sequence).

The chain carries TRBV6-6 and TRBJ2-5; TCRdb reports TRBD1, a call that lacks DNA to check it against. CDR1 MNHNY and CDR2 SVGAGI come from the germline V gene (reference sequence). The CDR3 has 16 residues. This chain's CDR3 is CASSYSWDRVQETQYF.

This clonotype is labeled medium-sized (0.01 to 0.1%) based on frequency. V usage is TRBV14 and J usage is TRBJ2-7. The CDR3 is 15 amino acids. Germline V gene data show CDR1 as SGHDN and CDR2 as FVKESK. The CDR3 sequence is CASSQDSTHEYEQYF.

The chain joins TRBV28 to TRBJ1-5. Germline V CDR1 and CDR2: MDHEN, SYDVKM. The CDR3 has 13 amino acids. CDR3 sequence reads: CASQGKLNQPQHF.

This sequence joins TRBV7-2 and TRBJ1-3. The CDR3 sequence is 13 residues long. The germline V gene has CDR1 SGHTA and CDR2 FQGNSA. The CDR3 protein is CASSLPAGNTIYF.

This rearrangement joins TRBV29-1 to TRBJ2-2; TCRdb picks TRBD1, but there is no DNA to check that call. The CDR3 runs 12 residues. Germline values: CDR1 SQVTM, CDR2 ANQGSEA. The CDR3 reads CSLQDSKGELFF.

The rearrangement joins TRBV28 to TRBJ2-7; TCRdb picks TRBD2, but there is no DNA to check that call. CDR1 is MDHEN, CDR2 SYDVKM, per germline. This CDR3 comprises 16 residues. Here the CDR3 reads CASRLTSSGSYYEQYF. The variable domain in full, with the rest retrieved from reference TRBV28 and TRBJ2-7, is DVKVTQSSRYLVKRTGEKVFLECVQDMDHENMFWYRQDPGLGLRLIYFSYDVKMKEKGDIPEGYSVSREKKERFSLILESASTNQTSMYLCASRLTSSGSYYEQYFGPGTRLTVT.

CDR3 in amino acids: CASSLREGDGYEQYF. The V gene is TRBV7-7, the J gene TRBJ2-7; the D call from TCRdb, TRBD2, cannot be confirmed without DNA. The CDR3 runs to 15 residues. The germline gives CDR1 SSHAT, CDR2 FNYEAQ (reference sequence).